This T cell receptor (beta chain) is drawn from a study of T cell responses to AZD1222 COVID-19 vaccine. Profiling relied on immunoSEQ multiplex PCR, and the TCRdb table lists in-frame clones only, not all of them. The repertoire consists of 100,000 to 150,000 clones, with over 80% occurring once and the leading ten covering 1.1%. Germline V gene data show CDR1 as SEHNR and CDR2 as FQNEAQ (reference sequence). CDR3 length: 15 residues. Trimming cost V 1 base and J 4 bases, with 13 bases left between them. The starting material was peripheral blood, obtained on day 0 of AZD1222 vaccination. The receptor's source is an adult in good health. The V and J genes are TRBV7-9 and TRBJ2-5, with D unclear. CDR3 bases: TGTGCCAGCAGCTTAGTGGGTCAATCGGGAGAGACCCAGTACTTC. Protein sequence: CASSLVGQSGETQYF.